This record covers a single TCR beta chain. Its antigen is still unknown. V lost 6 bases, J lost 5 bases, and 16 bases lay in between. CDR1 is SQVTM, CDR2 ANQGSEA, per germline. The CDR3 contains 13 residues. The sample originates from a study of T-cell memory formation after mild COVID-19. Study-level background: Largely donor-specific sequence clusters came from two donors.

From the 5' RACE reads, TCRdb called clonotypes with MiXCR, one entry per CDR3 protein. The repertoire holds 350,000 to 450,000 distinct CDR3 sequences, with roughly 26% as singletons. Whole-study results and caveats: In pre-infection memory, a portion of responding clones appeared, which suggested that cross-reactive memory joined.

The receptor was derived from an adult woman who had mild COVID-19 (a few samples of this study predate the infection). Cell type and time point are not known. Sequences were obtained from PBMCs or a T cell subset sorted from them (not recorded which). The chain recombines TRBV29-1 with TRBJ1-1, with D possibly matching TRBD1 (6 bases). CDR3 region: CSVRAGAWTEAFF. CDR3 DNA sequence: TGCAGCGTCCGGGCAGGGGCATGGACTGAAGCTTTCTTT.